The TCR beta chain under discussion was sequenced for a study of blood T cell repertoires in COVID-19. The table came from immunoSEQ multiplex PCR; TCRdb's copy has only in-frame clones and leaves some out. The sample consists of about 230,000 clones, 80% to 90% of them appearing once. Germline CDR1 ENHRY, CDR2 SYGVKD. V lost 6 bases and J lost 2; bases outside the gene matches: 6. The CDR3 has 16 residues. Sequenced sample: peripheral blood. The receptor's source is a man between 45 and 60 years old with COVID-19, enrolled during active disease. This chain connects TRBV10-3 to TRBJ2-2; 10 bases map to TRBD2. CDR3 protein: CAISSSGGLNTGELFF. The CDR3 nucleotides are TGTGCCATCAGCTCTAGCGGGGGCCTCAACACCGGGGAGCTGTTTTTT.